These 15 T cell receptor beta chains were all obtained from the same sample, sequenced in a study of cytomegalovirus exposure and HLA in healthy donors (dated 2017 in TCRdb). Preparation of the library involved the immunoSEQ multiplex PCR assay. The multiplex PCR relied on a mix of 60 forward primers for TCR Vbeta segments and 13 reverse primers for TCR Jbeta segments. Here the immuneACCESS table is served through TCRdb, limited to in-frame sequences with V and J called. Missing clones are a known gap in these copies; in checked studies unresolved V genes cover under half, and the rest lacks a known reason. Recorded for this sample are 150,000 or so clones; around 80% of them occurred a single time. 2% to 3% of the sample lies in the top ten. Material for sequencing was PBMCs. These receptors were collected from a man aged 50-60 years in good health and CMV-seronegative.

The V and J genes are TRBV5-1 and TRBJ2-3; 10 bases fit TRBD2. CDR3 size: 16 residues. J gave up 3 bases and V 0 bases, and 4 bases lay outside the gene matches. From germline, CDR1 is SGHRS and CDR2 YFSETQ. The chain's CDR3 is CASSLALAGGTDTQYF. DNA of the CDR3: TGCGCCAGCAGCTTGGCATTAGCGGGAGGAACAGATACGCAGTATTTT.

The table lists this clone with a few counts. V gene TRBV5-6 combines with J gene TRBJ1-4, with TRBD1 identical over 9 bases. Germline V lookup: CDR1 SGHDT, CDR2 YYEEEE. The CDR3 is 14 amino acids. The V segment lost 4 bases and the J segment 7 bases; nucleotides outside the gene matches: 5. The CDR3 is CASSKQGAREKLFF. The CDR3 DNA sequence: TGTGCCAGCAGCAAACAGGGGGCGCGTGAAAAACTGTTTTTT.

This chain links TRBV25-1 with TRBJ1-6, with D perhaps matching TRBD1 (5 bases). The CDR3 sequence is 15 residues long. Germline CDR1 reads MGHDK; CDR2 reads SYGVNS. V lost 7 bases, J lost 0 bases, and 10 bases lay in between. In DNA form, the CDR3 reads TGTGCCAGCACTCGGGGGAGCTCCTATAATTCACCCCTCCACTTT. Protein product: CASTRGSSYNSPLHF. The variable domain in full, completed from reference TRBV25-1 and TRBJ1-6, reads EADIYQTPRYLVIGTGKKITLECSQTMGHDKMYWYQQDPGMELHLIHYSYGVNSTEKGDLSSESTVSRIRTEHFPLTLESARPSHTSQYLCASTRGSSYNSPLHFGNGTRLTVT.

V usage is TRBV7-2 and J usage is TRBJ2-3; 7 nucleotides agree with TRBD2. The CDR3 is 16 residues long. Germline CDR1 and CDR2: SGHTA and FQGNSA. The V and J ends lost 0 bases and 5 bases, in that order; junction bases with no gene match: 8. As DNA, the CDR3 is TGTGCCAGCAGCTTAGCGCTCCAGCGGGGTAGAGATACGCAGTATTTT. It yields the protein CASSLALQRGRDTQYF.

This clone was counted a single time. V gene TRBV6-5 combines with J gene TRBJ1-1, with 7 bases fitting TRBD1. J was trimmed by 8 bases and V by 3 bases; bases with no gene match: 9. Germline V CDR1 and CDR2: MNHEY, SVGAGI. The CDR3 runs 14 residues. CDR3 amino acids: CASSYRTGETEAFF. In DNA, the CDR3 is TGTGCCAGCAGTTATAGGACAGGAGAAACAGAAGCTTTCTTT.

V usage is TRBV18 and J usage is TRBJ2-7; D remains ambiguous. Germline CDR1 KGHSH, CDR2 LQKENI. This CDR3 has 13 amino acids. Trimming shortened V by 4 bases and J by 2 bases, and 9 bases separated the two germline ends. DNA of the CDR3: TGTGCCAGCTCACTCATGGCCCCCTACGAGCAGTACTTC. Its protein product is CASSLMAPYEQYF.

The chain uses TRBV28 and TRBJ1-1, with D possibly matching TRBD1 (5 bases). Trimming pared 6 bases from V and 1 base from J, leaving 9 bases between. The CDR3 length is 13 residues. Germline CDR1 MDHEN, CDR2 SYDVKM. CDR3 residues: CASRKTANTEAFF. The CDR3 nucleotides read TGTGCCAGCAGGAAGACAGCGAACACTGAAGCTTTCTTT.

The gene calls are TRBV13 and TRBJ1-1, with D uncertain. This CDR3 has 13 residues. The germline gives CDR1 PRHDT, CDR2 FYEKMQ (reference sequence). The V end was cut by 5 bases, the J end by 0 bases, with 7 bases between. CDR3 in DNA: TGTGCCAGCAGCCCTAGTATGAACACTGAAGCTTTCTTT. Protein: CASSPSMNTEAFF.

In its sample, this clone was seen a few times. DNA for the CDR3: TGTGCCAGTAGCGGAGGGACAGTAGGAAACACCATATATTTT. Translated: CASSGGTVGNTIYF. V gene TRBV19 combines with J gene TRBJ1-3, with 7 bases that match TRBD1. The CDR3 is made up of 14 amino acids. V shed 6 bases, J shed 4 bases, and the junction held 6 bases outside the gene matches. CDR1 and CDR2 (germline): LNHDA, SQIVND (reference sequence).

This clone was seen more than once but under ten times. The chain employs TRBV29-1 and TRBJ1-1; 8 nucleotides match TRBD1. V shed 3 bases and J 5 bases; nucleotides not matched to a gene: 8. This CDR3 has 14 residues. From germline, CDR1 is SQVTM and CDR2 ANQGSEA. CDR3 DNA sequence: TGCAGCGTTGACCAGTGGACAGGGAATACTGAAGCTTTCTTT. Protein: CSVDQWTGNTEAFF.

The chain links TRBV5-6 to TRBJ2-5; D remains ambiguous. Trimming left V 4 bases short and J 4 bases short, with 5 bases between. The CDR3 loop spans 11 amino acids. Germline assignment: CDR1 SGHDT and CDR2 YYEEEE. CDR3 nucleotides: TGTGCCAGCAGCATCGTAGAGACCCAGTACTTC. It specifies CASSIVETQYF.

CDR3 in amino acids: CASSPGSQDAGTGGYEQYF. The DNA of the CDR3 is TGCGCCAGCAGCCCCGGGAGCCAAGATGCCGGGACAGGGGGCTACGAGCAGTACTTC. The chain uses TRBV5-1 and TRBJ2-7, with TRBD1 matching over 11 bases. J gave up 3 bases and V 4 bases, and 18 bases lay outside the gene matches. The CDR3 covers 19 residues. Germline values: CDR1 SGHRS, CDR2 YFSETQ.

Notes on this clone: Other DNA sequences in this sample translate to the same CDR3. This chain uses TRBV10-3 with TRBJ1-1; 7 bases map to TRBD1. Trimming took 7 bases from V and 4 from J; bases not matched to a gene: 12. This CDR3 has 15 amino acids. Germline loops: CDR1 ENHRY, CDR2 SYGVKD. In DNA, the CDR3 is TGTGCCATCAACAAAGGAGCAGGGGGTGCCACTGAAGCTTTCTTT. It is translated as CAINKGAGGATEAFF.

This clone has more than one count but fewer than ten. The chain combines TRBV7-6 with TRBJ1-5; 8 bases align to TRBD1. Unmatched junction bases numbered 8, after V lost 2 bases and J lost 5 bases. This CDR3 is 16 amino acids long. Germline V gene data show CDR1 as SGHVS and CDR2 as FNYEAQ. CDR3 amino acids: CASSLTPGGPYQPQHF. The CDR3 coding sequence is TGTGCCAGCAGCTTAACGCCAGGGGGCCCCTATCAGCCCCAGCATTTT.

The chain carries TRBV11-2 and TRBJ1-1; D unclear. Trimming left V 5 bases short and J 1 base short, with 14 bases between. Germline V lookup: CDR1 SGHAT, CDR2 FQNNGV. CDR3 length equals 15 residues. DNA for the CDR3: TGTGCCAGCAGCAAAAGCGTGGCGGGGAACACTGAAGCTTTCTTT. Translating it yields CASSKSVAGNTEAFF.